Only one count was recorded for the clone carrying this T cell receptor (beta chain). The target antigen is unknown. These data are taken from a study of cytomegalovirus exposure and HLA in healthy donors. General study results and limits: Analyzed later, association rates of TCRs varied across HLA loci, with DRB1 most and HLA-C fewest. The authors listed 150 or so TCR beta chains as cytomegalovirus-associated. Cytomegalovirus status was reportedly diagnosed by the classifier with high specificity and sensitivity.

V lost 7 bases, J lost 3 bases, and 18 bases lay in between. Germline V gene lookup returns CDR1 MDHEN and CDR2 SYDVKM. The CDR3 totals 15 residues. It was with 60 Vbeta and 13 Jbeta primers that the PCR ran. Original processing notes: Approximately 86 million unique TCR beta chains, 9 million to 11 million shared, were counted in a later analysis. Generated by immunoSEQ multiplex PCR, the TCRdb table keeps only in-frame clones and is missing some. That table furnishes V, J and clone size, whereas the DNA furnished D and trimming. The data show over 150,000 clones, around three quarters seen once. The chain combines TRBV28 with TRBJ1-2, with D perhaps matching TRBD1 (5 bases). The sample was PBMCs. The TCR originated in a woman aged 18 to 35 in good health and CMV-seronegative. CDR3 DNA: TGTGCCAGCAACCCCTCCCCAGGGCCAGACTATGGCTACACCTTC. It specifies CASNPSPGPDYGYTF.